These 18 T cell receptor beta chains share one sample of origin, sequenced in a study of cytomegalovirus exposure and HLA in healthy donors. The protocol was immunoSEQ multiplex PCR, while the TCRdb copy is restricted to in-frame clones and leaves out a portion. The table lists around 130,000 clones, roughly 86% of them singletons. The sequencing sample was made of PBMCs. Receptors were obtained from a man aged 25-45 years in good health and CMV-seronegative.

This chain links TRBV7-3 with TRBJ2-1; 9 bases map to TRBD2. The V and J ends lost 5 bases and 4 bases, in that order; junction bases with no gene match: 9. The CDR3 runs to 16 residues. CDR1 and CDR2 (germline): SGHTA, FQGTGA. For the CDR3, the DNA is TGTGCCAGCAGCCCCCGCGGGAGGGAGTCGTACAATGAGCAGTTCTTC. Translating it yields CASSPRGRESYNEQFF.

V gene TRBV5-1 combines with J gene TRBJ2-2; TRBD1 matches at 7 bases. Germline V gene data show CDR1 as SGHRS and CDR2 as YFSETQ. Trimming removed 0 bases from V and 5 bases from J; junction bases left unmatched: 16. The CDR3 extends over 19 amino acids. In DNA form, the CDR3 reads TGCGCCAGCAGCTTGGGGCCCACAGGGGAGTGGGTATCGACCGGGGAGCTGTTTTTT. This encodes CASSLGPTGEWVSTGELFF. The entire variable domain, with the rest obtained from reference TRBV5-1 and TRBJ2-2, is as follows: KAGVTQTPRYLIKTRGQQVTLSCSPISGHRSVSWYQQTPGQGLQFLFEYFSETQRNKGNFPGRFSGRQFSNSRSEMNVSTLELGDSALYLCASSLGPTGEWVSTGELFFGEGSRLTVL.

The J gene is TRBJ1-2, the V gene TRBV5-8, with TRBD1 identical over 8 bases. With V trimmed by 1 base and J by 3 bases, 8 bases remained unmatched. CDR1 SGHTS and CDR2 YDEGEE come from the germline V gene. The CDR3 is 16 amino acids. The CDR3 spells CASSLWAQGADYGYTF. CDR3 nucleotide sequence: TGTGCCAGCAGCTTGTGGGCGCAGGGGGCCGACTATGGCTACACCTTC. Full variable domain (remainder filled in from reference TRBV5-8 and TRBJ1-2): EAGVTQSPTHLIKTRGQQATLRCSPISGHTSVYWYQQALGLGLQFLLWYDEGEERNRGNFPPRFSGRQFPNYSSELNVNALELEDSALYLCASSLWAQGADYGYTFGSGTRLTVV.

J is TRBJ2-1 and V is TRBV5-4; TRBD2 matches at 11 bases. The trim removed 5 bases at V and 3 bases at J, leaving 4 bases unmatched. Looked up from germline, CDR1 is SGHNT and CDR2 is YYREEE (reference sequence). The CDR3 spans 15 residues. CDR3 protein: CASRPTSGDYNEQFF. The CDR3 bases are TGTGCCAGCAGGCCGACTAGCGGGGACTACAATGAGCAGTTCTTC.

J is TRBJ1-2 and V is TRBV18; D is possibly TRBD1 (6 bases). The V gene's germline CDR1 is KGHSH and CDR2 LQKENI. The ends were cut back, 4 bases at V and 6 bases at J, with 18 bases in the middle. The CDR3 contains 15 residues. In DNA form, the CDR3 reads TGTGCCAGCTCACTCTCCGGAACAGGGTCCCATGGCTACACCTTC. It specifies CASSLSGTGSHGYTF.

This CDR3 is CASSVQVDGQPQHF. CDR3 coding DNA: TGTGCCAGCAGTGTACAGGTGGATGGTCAGCCCCAGCATTTT. The chain joins TRBV6-1 to TRBJ1-5; possibly TRBD1 for D (5 bases). The length of the CDR3 is 14 residues. Trimming removed 4 bases at V and 6 bases at J, with 13 bases between. The germline gives CDR1 MNHNS, CDR2 SASEGT.

The V call is TRBV6-5, the J call TRBJ2-7; 7 nucleotides agree with TRBD1. Germline loops: CDR1 MNHEY, CDR2 SVGAGI. CDR3 length: 14 amino acids. The V and J ends lost 5 bases and 6 bases, in that order; junction bases with no gene match: 10. The CDR3 reads CASSVQGTGREQYF. The CDR3 DNA is TGTGCCAGCAGTGTACAGGGGACCGGTCGCGAGCAGTACTTC.

The table lists this clone with a count of one. V gene TRBV10-1 combines with J gene TRBJ1-1, with unresolved D. V lost 9 bases to trimming and J lost 5 bases, with 13 bases between them. The germline gives CDR1 WNHNN, CDR2 SYGVQD (reference sequence). This CDR3 has 12 residues. The CDR3 region has the DNA TGCGCCAGTTCCCCCGGGGTGACTGAAGCTTTCTTT. This translates into CASSPGVTEAFF.

This clone was seen once. The V and J genes are TRBV19 and TRBJ2-1; the match to TRBD1 covers 8 bases. Trimming took 6 bases from V and 3 from J; bases not matched to a gene: 7. The germline V gene has CDR1 LNHDA and CDR2 SQIVND (reference sequence). The length of the CDR3 is 15 residues. The DNA for the CDR3 is TGTGCCAGTAGCCGCAGGGGGACAGGCTACAATGAGCAGTTCTTC. Translating it yields CASSRRGTGYNEQFF.

The chain is built from TRBV5-4 and TRBJ1-4, with D unclear. The CDR3 spans 13 residues. Germline V gene sequence: CDR1 SGHNT, CDR2 YYREEE (reference sequence). V dropped 2 bases and J dropped 11 bases, with 13 bases sitting between them. CDR3 sequence reads: CASSLDAEVKLFF. The DNA of the CDR3 is TGTGCCAGCAGCTTAGATGCGGAGGTCAAACTGTTTTTT. The full variable domain, with the rest looked up from reference TRBV5-4 and TRBJ1-4, is ETGVTQSPTHLIKTRGQQVTLRCSSQSGHNTVSWYQQALGQGPQFIFQYYREEENGRGNFPPRFSGLQFPNYSSELNVNALELDDSALYLCASSLDAEVKLFFGSGTQLSVL.

The chain is built from TRBV6-5 and TRBJ1-5; maybe TRBD1 (5 bases). The V gene lost 1 base and the J gene lost 5 bases, with 9 bases spanning the gap. The CDR3 is 14 residues long. CDR1 MNHEY and CDR2 SVGAGI come from the germline V gene. The CDR3 bases are TGTGCCAGCAGTTACTATGAAGGGGATCAGCCCCAGCATTTT. Amino acids: CASSYYEGDQPQHF.

The chain uses TRBV5-6 and TRBJ2-1; 10 positions agree with TRBD2. Trimming took 2 bases from V and 4 from J; bases not matched to a gene: 3. There are 15 residues in the CDR3. CDR1 and CDR2 (germline): SGHDT, YYEEEE. DNA of the CDR3: TGTGCCAGCAGCTTTCTAGCGGGGGCTTACAATGAGCAGTTCTTC. Translation gives CASSFLAGAYNEQFF.

The CDR3 protein is CASSPLFLDRGGSTEAFF. The CDR3 coding sequence is TGTGCCAGCAGCCCCCTCTTCCTCGACAGGGGCGGAAGCACTGAAGCTTTCTTT. The chain carries TRBV4-2 and TRBJ1-1, with 8 bases that match TRBD1. The CDR3 spans 18 residues. The V gene end was trimmed by 4 bases and the J gene end by 4 bases; junction bases not matched to a gene: 17. Germline V gene sequence: CDR1 LGHNA, CDR2 YNFKEQ.

A remark on this clone: A much larger clone differs from this one at a single base, so this may be a read error. The same CDR3 can be traced to other DNA sequences in this sample. The chain is built from TRBV7-9 and TRBJ2-7, with 8 bases lining up with TRBD2. Germline CDR1 and CDR2: SEHNR and FQNEAQ (reference sequence). The CDR3 runs to 14 residues. The DNA for the CDR3 is TGTGCTAGCAGCTACCCGGGGGGGATAAACGAGCAGTACTTC. This codes for CASSYPGGINEQYF.

This clone was observed a single time. The genes are TRBV2 and TRBJ1-3; no definite D call. Germline loops: CDR1 SNHLY, CDR2 FYNNEI. This CDR3 region has 17 residues. The V and J ends lost 4 bases and 0 bases respectively, with 16 bases between them. CDR3 loop: CASSVRFLFISGNTIYF. The CDR3 coding sequence is TGTGCCAGCAGTGTTCGGTTCCTGTTCATCTCTGGAAACACCATATATTTT.

The CDR3, as DNA: TGTGCCAGCAAACGACAGGGGCTTAGCTCCTACGAGCAGTACTTC. It codes for CASKRQGLSSYEQYF. V is TRBV27 and J is TRBJ2-7, with TRBD1 matching 8 bases. The CDR3 totals 15 residues. The germline CDR1 and CDR2 sequences are MNHEY and SMNVEV (reference sequence). Trimming removed 7 bases from V and 0 bases from J; junction bases left unmatched: 8.

This clone was seen just once. The genes are TRBV6-6 and TRBJ2-3, with D maybe TRBD2 (6 bases). V shed 7 bases and J shed 3 bases, with 17 bases lying between them. The CDR3 covers 15 residues. Germline CDR1 and CDR2: MNHNY and SVGAGI (reference sequence). CDR3: CASIMGPDYTDTQYF. Here the CDR3 DNA reads TGTGCCAGCATTATGGGCCCGGACTATACAGATACGCAGTATTTT.

The chain carries TRBV10-2 and TRBJ2-7; perhaps TRBD1 as D (7 bases). This CDR3 contains 13 residues. Germline V gene sequence: CDR1 WSHSY, CDR2 SAAADI. V was trimmed by 2 bases and J by 6 bases, leaving 11 bases between them. The CDR3 nucleotides are TGCGCCAGCAGTGAGCCAGGGGGACTCGAGCAGTACTTC. Translated, it gives CASSEPGGLEQYF.